These 18 T cell receptor beta chains were sequenced from one sample in a study of vaccination and CD4 T cells after COVID-19. For these receptors, no antigen is known. Stated treatment: roughly 11-day PBMC culture with coronavirus spike peptide pools or control peptides (ViraFEST assay). Once obtained from cultured CD4+ T cells, the DNA was sequenced using the Oncomine TCR Beta short-read assay. From the PCR reads, TCRdb called clonotypes with MiXCR, one entry per CDR3 protein. Seen here are about 19,000 distinct CDR3 sequences, 51% observed once, and the top ten hold 10%. The sample consisted of CD4+ T cells from blood, cultured in vitro, taken before SARS-CoV-2 vaccination. Every receptor here comes from a human donor who had recovered from COVID-19.

J is TRBJ2-7 and V is TRBV28; TRBD2 matches 9 bases. The germline V gene has CDR1 MDHEN and CDR2 SYDVKM. J lost 3 bases, V lost 5 bases, and 8 bases had no gene match. The CDR3 is made up of 15 amino acids. This chain's CDR3 is CASSPQAGGIYEQYF. The CDR3 DNA sequence: TGTGCCAGCAGTCCCCAGGCGGGAGGGATCTACGAGCAGTACTTC.

This clonotype came up once. This rearrangement joins TRBV11-2 to TRBJ2-5; no definite D call. Per germline, CDR1 SGHAT and CDR2 FQNNGV. This CDR3 spans 19 amino acids. V was trimmed by 1 base and J by 5 bases, leaving 26 bases between them. The CDR3 sequence: CASSLVLPSAAYRRETQYF. The CDR3 nucleotides are TGTGCCAGCAGCTTAGTTCTCCCCTCCGCGGCCTACCGTCGGGAGACCCAGTACTTC.

This chain links TRBV7-9 with TRBJ1-4; D unclear. This CDR3 spans 13 amino acids. With 2 bases removed from V and 6 bases from J, the gap between germline ends came to 7 bases. From germline, CDR1 is SEHNR and CDR2 FQNEAQ (reference sequence). The CDR3 reads CASSLSVDEKLFF. In nucleotides, the CDR3 is TGTGCCAGCAGCTTATCGGTGGATGAAAAACTGTTTTTT. The variable domain in full, completed from reference TRBV7-9 and TRBJ1-4, reads DTGVSQNPRHKITKRGQNVTFRCDPISEHNRLYWYRQTLGQGPEFLTYFQNEAQLEKSRLLSDRFSAERPKGSFSTLEIQRTEQGDSAMYLCASSLSVDEKLFFGSGTQLSVL.

The chain couples TRBV27 to TRBJ2-2; 12 positions agree with TRBD2. Germline CDR1 MNHEY, CDR2 SMNVEV (reference sequence). V shed 3 bases, J shed 5 bases, and the junction held 4 bases outside the gene matches. The CDR3 extends over 16 amino acids. The CDR3 is CASSFWLAGGTGELFF. The CDR3 DNA reads as TGTGCCAGCAGTTTTTGGCTAGCGGGAGGGACCGGGGAGCTGTTTTTT.

This chain connects TRBV7-2 to TRBJ2-3; D unclear. V was pared by 3 bases and J by 1 base, with 8 bases between. CDR1 and CDR2 (germline): SGHTA, FQGNSA. This CDR3 region has 14 residues. For the CDR3, the DNA is TGTGCCAGCAGCTTCCAGGCTCGCACAGATACGCAGTATTTT. It yields the protein CASSFQARTDTQYF. Full variable domain (remainder filled in from reference TRBV7-2 and TRBJ2-3): GAGVSQSPSNKVTEKGKDVELRCDPISGHTALYWYRQSLGQGLEFLIYFQGNSAPDKSGLPSDRFSAERTGGSVSTLTIQRTQQEDSAVYLCASSFQARTDTQYFGPGTRLTVL.

The chain employs TRBV20-1 and TRBJ2-7; 10 nucleotides match TRBD1. V was pared by 2 bases and J by 3 bases, with 7 bases of the junction left unmatched. Germline CDR1 reads DFQATT; CDR2 reads SNEGSKA (reference sequence). The CDR3 has 15 residues. The CDR3 nucleotides are TGCAGTGCTAGATTTTTGGGACAGGGGATCTACGAGCAGTACTTC. Translating it yields CSARFLGQGIYEQYF.

The chain links TRBV7-8 to TRBJ2-3; TRBD2 matches 8 bases. V was pared by 0 bases and J by 4 bases, with 9 bases of the junction left unmatched. This CDR3 has 17 amino acids. Germline values: CDR1 SGHVS, CDR2 FQNEAQ. CDR3 sequence (DNA): TGTGCCAGCAGCTTAGCGTCGCGGGGGGTTGGGGCAGATACGCAGTATTTT. Translating gives CASSLASRGVGADTQYF.

The genes are TRBV19 and TRBJ2-5; D gene unclear. The CDR3 covers 13 residues. CDR1 is LNHDA and CDR2 is SQIVND in the germline V gene (reference sequence). The V end lost 1 base, the J end lost 5 bases, and 8 bases lay between the germline ends. The CDR3 nucleotides read TGTGCCAGTAGTATAGGGACGTTTGAGACCCAGTACTTC. It specifies CASSIGTFETQYF.

This clonotype was seen only a few times. J is TRBJ2-2 and V is TRBV7-2, with 7 bases fitting TRBD2. The CDR3 loop spans 14 amino acids. Germline V gives CDR1 SGHTA, CDR2 FQGNSA. V shed 4 bases, J shed 7 bases, and the junction held 6 bases outside the gene matches. The CDR3 loop is CASSWAGVGGELFF. The CDR3 coding sequence is TGTGCCAGCAGCTGGGCGGGAGTAGGCGGGGAGCTGTTTTTT.

The chain couples TRBV29-1 to TRBJ2-7; a weak D match, TRBD2 (7 bases). The CDR3 loop spans 13 amino acids. Per the germline V gene, CDR1 is SQVTM and CDR2 is ANQGSEA. V lost 2 bases to trimming and J lost 7 bases, with 15 bases between them. The CDR3 region has the DNA TGCAGCGTTGAAAGGTCTGGGAGGGGGGAGCAGTACTTC. This codes for CSVERSGRGEQYF.

The CDR3 DNA reads as TGTGCCAGCAGTTTAGGGGGTCGTAGGAACACTGAAGCTTTCTTT. Its translation: CASSLGGRRNTEAFF. The chain joins TRBV12-3 or TRBV12-4 to TRBJ1-1, with unresolved D. This CDR3 has 15 amino acids. V lost 1 base and J 1 base, leaving 10 bases between the germline ends.

V gene TRBV6-5 combines with J gene TRBJ2-7; D perhaps matches TRBD1 (6 bases). Trimming pared 2 bases from V and 5 bases from J, leaving 13 bases between. Germline V gene sequence: CDR1 MNHEY, CDR2 SVGAGI. The CDR3 contains 14 residues. The CDR3 bases are TGTGCCAGCAGTTACACCACAGGGATCGACGAGCAGTACTTC. Translation gives CASSYTTGIDEQYF.

The V gene is TRBV10-3, the J gene TRBJ2-3, with D tentatively TRBD1 (6 bases). The germline gives CDR1 ENHRY, CDR2 SYGVKD. There are 14 residues in the CDR3. V shed 7 bases and J shed 4 bases, with 15 bases lying between them. The CDR3 sequence is CAIMEAEGADTQYF. CDR3 sequence (DNA): TGTGCCATCATGGAGGCAGAGGGGGCAGATACGCAGTATTTT.

Points on this clonotype: Mismatch with germline at one junction end may stem from a read error. J is TRBJ1-1 and V is TRBV7-7; a weak D match, TRBD1 (6 bases). The CDR3 length is 13 residues. Germline lookup yields CDR1 SSHAT and CDR2 FNYEAQ (reference sequence). The chain's CDR3 is CASSAAGDTEAFF. CDR3 sequence (DNA): TGTGCTAGCAGCGCCGCAGGGGACACTGAAGCTTTCTTT.

The chain recombines TRBV5-4 with TRBJ2-1, with D possibly being TRBD2 (6 bases). The CDR3 is 13 residues long. Per germline, CDR1 SGHNT and CDR2 YYREEE (reference sequence). The V gene lost 0 bases and the J gene lost 5 bases, with 6 bases spanning the gap. The CDR3 sequence: CASSLGTNNEQFF. Here the CDR3 DNA reads TGTGCCAGCAGCTTGGGGACTAACAATGAGCAGTTCTTC.

This rearrangement joins TRBV6-5 to TRBJ2-5; D perhaps matches TRBD2 (5 bases). Per germline, CDR1 MNHEY and CDR2 SVGAGI. The CDR3 spans 16 residues. Trimming shortened V by 0 bases and J by 2 bases, and 13 bases separated the two germline ends. Here the CDR3 DNA reads TGTGCCAGCAGTTACTCGGACGTCGGGGAACAAGAGACCCAGTACTTC. The encoded protein is CASSYSDVGEQETQYF.

The sample holds a few counts of this clonotype. This rearrangement joins TRBV30 to TRBJ2-7, with D unclear. CDR1 and CDR2 (germline): GTSNPN, SVGIG (reference sequence). Trimming removed 0 bases at V and 3 bases at J, with 6 bases between. The CDR3 extends over 12 amino acids. The CDR3 here is CAWSVSGYEQYF. The CDR3 DNA reads as TGTGCCTGGAGTGTATCGGGCTACGAGCAGTACTTC.

The chain links TRBV5-1 to TRBJ2-3, with 8 bases identical to TRBD2. This CDR3 spans 18 amino acids. V shed 4 bases and J 3 bases; nucleotides not matched to a gene: 16. From germline, CDR1 is SGHRS and CDR2 YFSETQ. The CDR3 sequence is CASSPGGAGELGTDTQYF. As DNA, the CDR3 is TGCGCCAGCAGCCCCGGGGGGGCGGGAGAATTGGGTACAGATACGCAGTATTTT.